Shown below are 2 T cell receptor beta chains from a single sample sequenced in a study of T cell repertoires in cytomegalovirus infection. These receptors have no identified antigens. TCRdb reprocessed the reads with MiXCR, giving one entry per CDR3 protein. The sample has 650,000 to 900,000 distinct CDR3 sequences; around a third are singletons. The specimen comprised cultured CD8+ T cells from PBMCs, sampled from culture after CMV antigen stimulation. The receptor set was obtained from a human donor in good health (CMV status not recorded). Some clones in this sample may be carry-over from other donors' samples.

This clonotype has more than one count but fewer than ten. The gene calls are TRBV7-4 and TRBJ1-2, with D possibly TRBD1 on 5 matching bases. Trimming left V 4 bases short and J 5 bases short, with 11 bases between. Germline V CDR1 and CDR2: SGHVT, SQSDAQ. The CDR3 runs 13 residues. CDR3 sequence: CASSSREIYGYTF. The CDR3 nucleotides read TGTGCCAGCAGCTCCAGGGAGATTTATGGCTACACCTTC.

This clonotype was counted a few times. The CDR3 region is CASSDTHYEQYV. The CDR3 region has the DNA TGTGCCAGCAGTGACACCCACTACGAGCAGTACGTC. The chain joins TRBV6-1 to TRBJ2-7; D not certain. The germline gives CDR1 MNHNS, CDR2 SASEGT. The CDR3 consists of 12 residues. Trimming left V 3 bases short and J 3 bases short, with 6 bases between.